This T cell receptor beta chain is drawn from a study of cytomegalovirus exposure and HLA in healthy donors. The CDR3 spans 13 residues. Trimming took 7 bases from V and 3 from J, leaving 13 bases between them. The germline V gene has CDR1 SGHRS and CDR2 YFSETQ. General study findings and limits: Under 20,000 TCR beta sequences were associated with HLA alleles at 0.05 false discovery rate in a later analysis.

Use of 60 Vbeta and 13 Jbeta primers characterized the PCR. TCRdb's table, derived via immunoSEQ multiplex PCR, lists solely in-frame clones and lacks some. The sample carries over 100,000 clones, about 73% recorded once. Comment on this clone: What it binds is not known.

Sequenced: PBMCs. This rearrangement joins TRBV5-1 to TRBJ1-2, with a tentative D call TRBD1 (6 bases). The TCR sequence derives from a woman younger than 45 in good health and CMV-seropositive. This CDR3 reads CASGTGSHYGYTF. The DNA of the CDR3 is TGCGCCAGCGGAACAGGGAGTCACTATGGCTACACCTTC.